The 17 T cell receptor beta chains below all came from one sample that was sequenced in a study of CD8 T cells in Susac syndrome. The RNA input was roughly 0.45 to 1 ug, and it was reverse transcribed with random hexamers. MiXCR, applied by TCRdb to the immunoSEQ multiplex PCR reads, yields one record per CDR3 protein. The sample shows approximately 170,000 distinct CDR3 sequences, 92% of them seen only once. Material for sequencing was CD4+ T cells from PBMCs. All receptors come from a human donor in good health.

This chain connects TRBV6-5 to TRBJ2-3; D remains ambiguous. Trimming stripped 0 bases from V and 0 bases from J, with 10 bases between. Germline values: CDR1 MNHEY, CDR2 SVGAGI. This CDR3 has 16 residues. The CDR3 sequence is CASSYSRGSSTDTQYF. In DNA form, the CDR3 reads TGTGCCAGCAGTTACTCACGCGGATCTAGCACAGATACGCAGTATTTT.

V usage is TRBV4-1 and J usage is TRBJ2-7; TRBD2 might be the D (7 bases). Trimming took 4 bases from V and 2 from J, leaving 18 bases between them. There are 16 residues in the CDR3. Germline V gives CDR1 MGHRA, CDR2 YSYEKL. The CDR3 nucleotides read TGCGCCAGCAGCCGGGGTTCGGGGGGCCCTACCTACGAGCAGTACTTC. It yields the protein CASSRGSGGPTYEQYF.

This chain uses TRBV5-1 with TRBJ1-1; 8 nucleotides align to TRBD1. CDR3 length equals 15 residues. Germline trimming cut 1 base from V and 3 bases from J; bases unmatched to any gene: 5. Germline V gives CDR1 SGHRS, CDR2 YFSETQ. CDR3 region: CASSLKQDRDTEAFF. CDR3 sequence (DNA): TGCGCCAGCAGCTTGAAGCAGGACAGGGACACTGAAGCTTTCTTT.

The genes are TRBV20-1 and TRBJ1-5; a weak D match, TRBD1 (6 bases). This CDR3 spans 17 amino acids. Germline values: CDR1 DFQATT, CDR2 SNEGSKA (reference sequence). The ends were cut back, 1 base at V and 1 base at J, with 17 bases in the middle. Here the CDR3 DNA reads TGCAGTGCTAGAGTCAGAACAGGGACGTTGAGCAATCAGCCCCAGCATTTT. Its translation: CSARVRTGTLSNQPQHF.

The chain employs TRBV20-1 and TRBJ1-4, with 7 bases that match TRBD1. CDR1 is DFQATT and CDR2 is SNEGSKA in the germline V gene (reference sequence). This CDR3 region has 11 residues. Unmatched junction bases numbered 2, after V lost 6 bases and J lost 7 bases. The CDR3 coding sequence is TGCAGTGCCAACAGGGGTGAAAAACTGTTTTTT. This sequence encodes CSANRGEKLFF.

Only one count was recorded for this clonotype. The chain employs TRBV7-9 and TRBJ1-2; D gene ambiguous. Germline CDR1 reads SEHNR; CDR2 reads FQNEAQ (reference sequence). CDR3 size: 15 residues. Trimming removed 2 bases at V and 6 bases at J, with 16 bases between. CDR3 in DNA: TGTGCCAGCAGCTTATCCCCCAAGCCTCTCGATGGCTACACCTTC. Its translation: CASSLSPKPLDGYTF.

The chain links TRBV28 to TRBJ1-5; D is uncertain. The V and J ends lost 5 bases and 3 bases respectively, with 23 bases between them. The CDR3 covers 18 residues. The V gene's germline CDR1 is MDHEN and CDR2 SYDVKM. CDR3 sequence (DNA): TGTGCCAGCAGTATACCGTATTCCGTTGAGGCGTCCAATCAGCCCCAGCATTTT. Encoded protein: CASSIPYSVEASNQPQHF.

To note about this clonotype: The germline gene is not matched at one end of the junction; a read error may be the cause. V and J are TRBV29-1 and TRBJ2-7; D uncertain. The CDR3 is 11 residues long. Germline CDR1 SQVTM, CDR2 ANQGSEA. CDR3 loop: CSVEEAGEQYF. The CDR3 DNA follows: TGCAGCGTGGAAGAGGCTGGGGAGCAGTACTTC.

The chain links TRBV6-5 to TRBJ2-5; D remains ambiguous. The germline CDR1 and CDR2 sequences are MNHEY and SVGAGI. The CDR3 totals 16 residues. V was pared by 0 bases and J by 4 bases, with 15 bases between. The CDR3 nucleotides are TGTGCCAGCAGTTACTCGACGGGTACCTCAGGAGAGACCCAGTACTTC. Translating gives CASSYSTGTSGETQYF.

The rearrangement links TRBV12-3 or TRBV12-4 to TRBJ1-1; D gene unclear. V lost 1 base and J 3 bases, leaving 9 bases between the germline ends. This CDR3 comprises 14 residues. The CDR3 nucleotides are TGTGCCAGCAGTTTAGGAGGGTCCTACACTGAAGCTTTCTTT. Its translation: CASSLGGSYTEAFF.

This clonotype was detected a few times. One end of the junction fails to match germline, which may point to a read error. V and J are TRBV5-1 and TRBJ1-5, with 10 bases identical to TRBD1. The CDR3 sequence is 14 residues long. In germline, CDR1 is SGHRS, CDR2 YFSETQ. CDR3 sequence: CASSPGTGDQPQHF. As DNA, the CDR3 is TGTGCCAGCTCACCGGGGACAGGGGATCAGCCCCAGCATTTT.

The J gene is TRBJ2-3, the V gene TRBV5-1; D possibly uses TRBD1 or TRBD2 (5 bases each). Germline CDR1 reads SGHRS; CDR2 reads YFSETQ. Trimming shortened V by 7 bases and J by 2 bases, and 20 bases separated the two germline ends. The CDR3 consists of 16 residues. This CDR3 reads CASPPLGTDFTDTQYF. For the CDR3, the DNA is TGCGCCAGCCCCCCTCTGGGGACCGACTTCACAGATACGCAGTATTTT.

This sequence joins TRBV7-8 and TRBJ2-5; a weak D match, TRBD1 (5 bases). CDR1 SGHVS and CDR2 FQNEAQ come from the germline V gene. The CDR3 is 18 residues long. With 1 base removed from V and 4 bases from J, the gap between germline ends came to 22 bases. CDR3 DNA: TGTGCCAGCAGCTTAGAACTCATGCAGGGCCCATTGGGAGAGACCCAGTACTTC. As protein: CASSLELMQGPLGETQYF.

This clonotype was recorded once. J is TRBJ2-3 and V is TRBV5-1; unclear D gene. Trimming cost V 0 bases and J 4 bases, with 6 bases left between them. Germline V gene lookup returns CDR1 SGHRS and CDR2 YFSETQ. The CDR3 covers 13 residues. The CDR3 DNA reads TGCGCCAGCAGCTTGGGTCCCGCAGATACGCAGTATTTT. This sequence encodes CASSLGPADTQYF.

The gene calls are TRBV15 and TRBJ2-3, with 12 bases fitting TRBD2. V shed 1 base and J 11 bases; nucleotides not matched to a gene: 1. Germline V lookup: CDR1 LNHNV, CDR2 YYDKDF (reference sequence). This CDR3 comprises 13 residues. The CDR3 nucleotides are TGTGCCACCAGCAGAGTGACTAGCGGGAGGCAGTATTTT. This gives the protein CATSRVTSGRQYF.

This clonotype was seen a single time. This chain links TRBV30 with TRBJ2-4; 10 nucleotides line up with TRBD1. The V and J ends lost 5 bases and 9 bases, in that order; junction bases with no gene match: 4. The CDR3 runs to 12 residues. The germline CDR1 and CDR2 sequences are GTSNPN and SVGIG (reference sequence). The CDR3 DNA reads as TGTGCCTGGGGACAGGGGGTCAGCATTCAGTACTTC. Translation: CAWGQGVSIQYF.

The CDR3 here is CASSQTDRARSYGYTF. The CDR3 nucleotides are TGTGCCAGCAGCCAAACTGACAGAGCCCGATCGTATGGCTACACCTTC. V usage is TRBV3-1 and J usage is TRBJ1-2, with a possible D match to TRBD1 (5 bases). Between the trimmed V and J ends, which lost 2 bases and 5 bases, there was a span of 18 bases. Per germline, CDR1 LGHDT and CDR2 YNNKEL (reference sequence). CDR3 length: 16 residues.